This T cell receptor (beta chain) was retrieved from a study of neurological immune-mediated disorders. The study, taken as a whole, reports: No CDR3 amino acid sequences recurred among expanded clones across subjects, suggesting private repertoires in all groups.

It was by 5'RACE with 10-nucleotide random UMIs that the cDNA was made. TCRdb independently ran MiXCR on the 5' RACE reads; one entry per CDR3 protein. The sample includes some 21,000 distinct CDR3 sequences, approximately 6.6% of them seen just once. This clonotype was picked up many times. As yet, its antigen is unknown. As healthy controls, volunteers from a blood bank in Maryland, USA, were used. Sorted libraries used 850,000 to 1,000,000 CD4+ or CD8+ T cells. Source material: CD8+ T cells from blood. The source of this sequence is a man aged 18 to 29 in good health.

The CDR3 coding sequence is TGCGCCAGCAGCTTGTTGGACCCCAAGGGCTATGGCTACACCTTC. Residues: CASSLLDPKGYGYTF. The chain uses TRBV5-1 and TRBJ1-2; D is unresolved. Germline V gene data show CDR1 as SGHRS and CDR2 as YFSETQ. V lost 1 base, J lost 4 bases, and 14 bases lay in between. This CDR3 has 15 amino acids.